The 20 T cell receptor beta chains below all came from one sample that was sequenced in a study of CD8 T cells in ankylosing spondylitis. MiXCR, run by TCRdb on the 5' RACE reads, gives a single entry per CDR3 protein. The data show about 130,000 distinct CDR3 sequences, with roughly 15% seen just once and roughly 3% held by the top ten. Sequencing was carried out using blood, either unsorted or a sorted T cell fraction (not recorded which). The receptors shown here come from a female donor with ankylosing spondylitis or in good health (not recorded which).

This sequence joins TRBV11-2 and TRBJ1-1; D is uncertain. This CDR3 is built from 13 residues. Trimming removed 7 bases at V and 1 base at J, with 10 bases between. Germline CDR1 and CDR2: SGHAT and FQNNGV. The CDR3 DNA is TGTGCCAGCACCCGGCCAGCGAACACTGAAGCTTTCTTT. It is translated as CASTRPANTEAFF.

This clonotype was counted only a few times. The genes are TRBV7-8 and TRBJ2-7, with D unclear. Germline V gene sequence: CDR1 SGHVS, CDR2 FQNEAQ. V lost 1 base and J 3 bases, leaving 10 bases between the germline ends. The CDR3 covers 14 residues. The CDR3 region has the DNA TGTGCCAGCAGCTTAGTTGGGCAGATCTACGAGCAGTACTTC. Its protein is CASSLVGQIYEQYF.

This clonotype was seen at least ten times. This chain links TRBV12-3 or TRBV12-4 with TRBJ1-2, with 8 positions matching TRBD1. Unmatched junction bases numbered 7, after V lost 9 bases and J lost 4 bases. The length of the CDR3 is 13 residues. The CDR3 region is CASTRTGLYGYTF. The CDR3 DNA reads TGTGCCAGTACCCGGACAGGGCTCTATGGCTACACCTTC.

In this sample, this clonotype turned up many times. V gene TRBV6-5 combines with J gene TRBJ1-2, with 7 nucleotides matching TRBD1. The germline CDR1 and CDR2 sequences are MNHEY and SVGAGI. Trimming removed 2 bases from V and 5 bases from J; junction bases left unmatched: 5. The CDR3 contains 14 residues. CDR3 region: CASSYGQGVYGYTF. CDR3 sequence (DNA): TGTGCCAGCAGTTACGGGCAGGGGGTATATGGCTACACCTTC.

The V gene is TRBV7-2, the J gene TRBJ2-3; D ambiguous. This CDR3 region has 15 residues. V was trimmed by 2 bases and J by 0 bases, leaving 9 bases between them. In germline, CDR1 is SGHTA, CDR2 FQGNSA. The CDR3 is CASSLWVGSTDTQYF. CDR3 bases: TGTGCCAGCAGCTTATGGGTAGGCAGCACAGATACGCAGTATTTT. Using reference TRBV7-2 and TRBJ2-3 for the parts outside the CDR3, the full variable domain is GAGVSQSPSNKVTEKGKDVELRCDPISGHTALYWYRQSLGQGLEFLIYFQGNSAPDKSGLPSDRFSAERTGGSVSTLTIQRTQQEDSAVYLCASSLWVGSTDTQYFGPGTRLTVL.

V gene TRBV5-1 combines with J gene TRBJ2-1; D ambiguous. Germline lookup yields CDR1 SGHRS and CDR2 YFSETQ. This CDR3 is 14 amino acids long. With 0 bases removed from V and 15 bases from J, the gap between germline ends came to 19 bases. For the CDR3, the DNA is TGCGCCAGCAGCTTGGAAGTCCCCAAGCAGTCGCCGTTCTTC. Residues: CASSLEVPKQSPFF.

This clonotype was counted many times. The chain links TRBV9 to TRBJ2-5; 7 bases line up with TRBD1. The trim removed 4 bases at V and 3 bases at J, leaving 3 bases unmatched. The CDR3 is 13 residues long. CDR1 and CDR2 from the germline V gene are SGDLS and YYNGEE. CDR3 residues: CASSWTGEETQYF. The CDR3 region has the DNA TGTGCCAGCAGCTGGACAGGAGAAGAGACCCAGTACTTC. Combining the CDR3 with reference TRBV9 and TRBJ2-5 gives the whole variable domain DSGVTQTPKHLITATGQRVTLRCSPRSGDLSVYWYQQSLDQGLQFLIQYYNGEERAKGNILERFSAQQFPDLHSELNLSSLELGDSALYFCASSWTGEETQYFGPGTRLLVL.

The table lists this clonotype with many counts. V is TRBV7-2 and J is TRBJ1-1; TRBD1 might be the D (5 bases). The CDR3 extends over 11 amino acids. The germline V and J ends were trimmed by 8 bases and 6 bases, with 10 bases remaining between them. CDR1 SGHTA and CDR2 FQGNSA come from the germline V gene. This CDR3 is CASLRGAEAFF. The CDR3 DNA is TGTGCCAGCCTGAGGGGAGCTGAAGCTTTCTTT.

This clonotype was picked up a small number of times. The CDR3 DNA reads TGCGCCAGCAGCTTGCGCCGGGCCCGAGAGACCCAGTACTTC. Translation gives CASSLRRARETQYF. This chain joins TRBV5-1 and TRBJ2-5; no reliable D call. V lost 1 base to trimming and J lost 4 bases, with 11 bases between them. The CDR3 consists of 14 residues. Germline V CDR1 and CDR2: SGHRS, YFSETQ.

This clonotype came up many times. CDR3 loop: CSARDVPDTQYF. Here the CDR3 DNA reads TGCAGTGCTAGAGATGTCCCGGATACGCAGTATTTT. The gene calls are TRBV20-1 and TRBJ2-3; D gene uncertain. Per germline, CDR1 DFQATT and CDR2 SNEGSKA (reference sequence). V gave up 0 bases and J gave up 6 bases, with 7 bases separating them. The CDR3 contains 12 residues.

This clonotype has only a few counts. J is TRBJ2-5 and V is TRBV18, with a possible D match to TRBD1 (5 bases). This CDR3 comprises 14 residues. CDR1 and CDR2 from the germline V gene are KGHSH and LQKENI. Trimming took off 2 bases at V and 5 bases at J, with 12 bases between the two ends. CDR3 loop: CASSPGRERETQYF. The CDR3 coding sequence is TGTGCCAGCTCACCAGGCAGGGAACGTGAGACCCAGTACTTC.

This clonotype was seen more than once but under ten times. The chain carries TRBV12-3 or TRBV12-4 and TRBJ2-1; 7 nucleotides agree with TRBD2. Losses at the gene ends were 4 bases for V and 4 bases for J; bases not matched to a gene: 7. This CDR3 is 15 amino acids long. DNA of the CDR3: TGTGCCAGCAGTTCGGGGGGACCTAGATACAATGAGCAGTTCTTC. The encoded protein is CASSSGGPRYNEQFF.

This clonotype showed up many times. The J gene is TRBJ2-7, the V gene TRBV2; 7 nucleotides match TRBD1. The CDR3 runs 14 residues. Trimming took 0 bases from V and 2 from J; bases not matched to a gene: 1. Per germline, CDR1 SNHLY and CDR2 FYNNEI. The CDR3 sequence: CASSEAGTAYEQYF. CDR3 DNA: TGTGCCAGCAGTGAAGCCGGGACAGCCTACGAGCAGTACTTC.

Worth noting for this clonotype: A single base separates this from a much larger clone, so it may be a read error. This chain connects TRBV11-2 to TRBJ2-7; D unclear. This CDR3 comprises 13 residues. V shed 4 bases and J shed 2 bases, with 9 bases lying between them. Per germline, CDR1 SGHAT and CDR2 FQNNGV. CDR3 residues: CASSSETPYEQYF. Written as DNA, the CDR3 is TGTGCCAGCAGCTCCGAGACGCCCTACGAGCAGTACTTC.

As to this clonotype: This may be a read error, as it is one base from a much larger clone. The chain joins TRBV20-1 to TRBJ2-7; a weak D match, TRBD2 (6 bases). CDR1 DFQATT and CDR2 SNEGSKA come from the germline V gene (reference sequence). Trimming pared 7 bases from V and 0 bases from J, leaving 19 bases between. This CDR3 spans 15 amino acids. The CDR3 region has the DNA TGCAGTGTGGTCACACTAGCCCAGAGCTCCTACGAGCAGTACTTC. It translates to CSVVTLAQSSYEQYF.

J is TRBJ1-1 and V is TRBV6-2 or TRBV6-3; 9 bases are a match to TRBD1. CDR3 size: 15 residues. V lost 7 bases and J lost 10; bases outside the gene matches: 16. Germline CDR1 is MNHEY and CDR2 is SVGEGT. Here the CDR3 reads CASIPTSDRGFGAFF. Here the CDR3 DNA reads TGTGCCAGCATTCCGACCTCGGACAGGGGTTTCGGAGCTTTCTTT.

This clonotype was found many times. V is TRBV20-1 and J is TRBJ1-1; 10 positions agree with TRBD1. Germline V gene lookup returns CDR1 DFQATT and CDR2 SNEGSKA (reference sequence). The CDR3 is 17 residues long. The ends lost 5 bases at V and 1 base at J; junction bases unmatched: 13. CDR3 coding DNA: TGCAGTGCTGAATACTCCTGGGGGGACAGGGGGAACACTGAAGCTTTCTTT. Protein sequence: CSAEYSWGDRGNTEAFF.

This clonotype was seen a handful of times. This chain links TRBV11-2 with TRBJ1-6; D gene ambiguous. Trimming shortened V by 3 bases and J by 10 bases, and 10 bases separated the two germline ends. The CDR3 extends over 13 amino acids. Germline lookup yields CDR1 SGHAT and CDR2 FQNNGV. The CDR3 region is CASSFEPQSPLHF. The CDR3 coding sequence is TGTGCCAGCAGCTTCGAGCCACAGTCACCCCTCCACTTT.

This sequence joins TRBV7-9 and TRBJ1-2; no clear D. The germline V and J ends were trimmed by 5 bases and 6 bases, with 19 bases remaining between them. The length of the CDR3 is 15 residues. Germline V gives CDR1 SEHNR, CDR2 FQNEAQ (reference sequence). This chain's CDR3 is CASSTDVAPGNGYTF. CDR3 bases: TGTGCCAGCAGCACAGATGTGGCTCCGGGGAATGGCTACACCTTC.

This clonotype was detected a few times. As DNA, the CDR3 is TGCAGCGTGTGGGGGACTAGCGGGATCGTTGAGCAGTTCTTC. Translated, it gives CSVWGTSGIVEQFF. The chain recombines TRBV29-1 with TRBJ2-1; 13 bases map to TRBD2. CDR1 SQVTM and CDR2 ANQGSEA come from the germline V gene. The CDR3 extends over 14 amino acids. V gave up 6 bases and J gave up 9 bases; unmatched junction bases: 8.